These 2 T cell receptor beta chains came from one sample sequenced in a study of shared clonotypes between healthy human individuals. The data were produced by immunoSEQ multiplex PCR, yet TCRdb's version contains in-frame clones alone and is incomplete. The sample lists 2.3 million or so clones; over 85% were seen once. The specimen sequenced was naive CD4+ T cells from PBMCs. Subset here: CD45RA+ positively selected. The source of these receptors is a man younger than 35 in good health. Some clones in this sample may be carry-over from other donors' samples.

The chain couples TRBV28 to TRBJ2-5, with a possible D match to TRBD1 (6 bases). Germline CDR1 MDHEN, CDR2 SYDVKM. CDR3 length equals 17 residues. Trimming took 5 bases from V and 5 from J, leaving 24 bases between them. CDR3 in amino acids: CASSPPPQGSGGETQYF. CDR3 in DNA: TGTGCCAGCAGTCCGCCCCCACAGGGTTCTGGCGGGGAGACCCAGTACTTC.

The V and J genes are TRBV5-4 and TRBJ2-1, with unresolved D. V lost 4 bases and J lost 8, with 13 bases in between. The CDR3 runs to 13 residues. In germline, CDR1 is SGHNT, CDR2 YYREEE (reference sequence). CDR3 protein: CASSPGPNDEQFF. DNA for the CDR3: TGTGCCAGCAGCCCTGGACCGAACGATGAGCAGTTCTTC.